These 24 T cell receptor beta chains were sequenced from one sample in a study of blood T cell repertoires in COVID-19. Sequenced by immunoSEQ multiplex PCR; TCRdb stores in-frame clones only, minus some. This table has a few hundred thousand clones, over 75% appearing once. The sample was PBMCs or T cells enriched from blood (not recorded which). All receptors derive from a woman aged 30 to 39 who had recovered from COVID-19.

The chain employs TRBV7-2 and TRBJ2-5; 7 bases line up with TRBD2. Germline trimming cut 2 bases from V and 9 bases from J; bases unmatched to any gene: 9. Germline CDR1 SGHTA, CDR2 FQGNSA. This CDR3 is built from 14 residues. The CDR3 DNA follows: TGTGCCAGCAGCTTACGTCGGCAGGGAGGGCCCCAGTACTTC. It specifies CASSLRRQGGPQYF.

The chain employs TRBV19 and TRBJ2-7, with D perhaps matching TRBD1 (5 bases). The germline V gene has CDR1 LNHDA and CDR2 SQIVND (reference sequence). V was clipped by 5 bases and J by 3 bases, with 17 bases between them. CDR3 length equals 15 residues. CDR3 protein: CASSPKIRQGYEQYF. The CDR3 bases are TGTGCCAGTAGTCCGAAGATCAGGCAGGGCTACGAGCAGTACTTC. The variable domain in full, completed from reference TRBV19 and TRBJ2-7, reads DGGITQSPKYLFRKEGQNVTLSCEQNLNHDAMYWYRQDPGQGLRLIYYSQIVNDFQKGDIAEGYSVSREKKESFPLTVTSAQKNPTAFYLCASSPKIRQGYEQYFGPGTRLTVT.

This clone was observed a handful of times. This chain joins TRBV9 and TRBJ1-1, with D hard to call. Germline-derived CDR1 and CDR2 are SGDLS and YYNGEE. The V end lost 4 bases, the J end lost 3 bases, and 7 bases lay between the germline ends. CDR3 size: 12 residues. The CDR3 protein is CASSPPYTEAFF. In DNA, the CDR3 is TGTGCCAGCAGCCCCCCTTACACTGAAGCTTTCTTT.

The chain recombines TRBV11-3 with TRBJ2-1; tentative D call: TRBD1 (5 bases). The ends were cut back, 5 bases at V and 5 bases at J, with 16 bases in the middle. Germline CDR1 is SGHNT and CDR2 is YENEEA. This CDR3 comprises 15 residues. The CDR3 loop reads CASSHKGKGHNEQFF. The DNA of the CDR3 is TGTGCCAGCAGCCACAAGGGGAAGGGGCACAATGAGCAGTTCTTC.

V and J are TRBV7-7 and TRBJ1-5; 8 bases fit TRBD1. CDR1 and CDR2 from the germline V gene are SSHAT and FNYEAQ (reference sequence). The CDR3 is 19 residues long. Trimming at V came to 2 bases and at J to 2 bases, leaving 14 bases not matched to a gene. In DNA form, the CDR3 reads TGTGCCAGCAGCTTAAAATGCCAGGGGGCCAGGGAAGGCAATCAGCCCCAGCATTTT. Protein sequence: CASSLKCQGAREGNQPQHF.

The chain uses TRBV5-4 and TRBJ2-7; 9 bases fit TRBD2. Germline V gene sequence: CDR1 SGHNT, CDR2 YYREEE (reference sequence). There are 15 residues in the CDR3. J gave up 5 bases and V 4 bases, and 10 bases lay outside the gene matches. The CDR3 is CASSRSGGTSHEQYF. The CDR3 DNA sequence: TGTGCCAGCAGCCGTAGCGGGGGAACTTCGCACGAGCAGTACTTC.

The genes are TRBV27 and TRBJ1-5, with 10 bases lining up with TRBD1. The CDR3 is made up of 13 amino acids. The germline V gene has CDR1 MNHEY and CDR2 SMNVEV (reference sequence). Trimming removed 5 bases from V and 15 bases from J; junction bases left unmatched: 10. The CDR3, as DNA: TGTGCCAGCAGTGGTGGGACAGGGGTCGACGTGCATTTT. This translates into CASSGGTGVDVHF.

In this sample, this clone turned up once. The J gene is TRBJ2-5, the V gene TRBV7-7; D is possibly TRBD1 (5 bases). The CDR3 extends over 13 amino acids. V was pared by 5 bases and J by 1 base, with 8 bases between. Germline V gene lookup returns CDR1 SSHAT and CDR2 FNYEAQ (reference sequence). The CDR3: CASSPDTQETQYF. CDR3 bases: TGTGCCAGCAGCCCGGACACCCAAGAGACCCAGTACTTC.

This chain links TRBV5-5 with TRBJ1-6; 8 positions match TRBD1. Germline V gene lookup returns CDR1 SGHKS and CDR2 YYEKEE (reference sequence). V lost 1 base, J lost 5 bases, and 8 bases stayed unmatched. There are 17 residues in the CDR3. In DNA, the CDR3 is TGTGCCAGCAGCTTGTGGGACAGGTCTCCAAATAATTCACCCCTCCACTTT. Protein sequence: CASSLWDRSPNNSPLHF.

V usage is TRBV6-5 and J usage is TRBJ2-5; 9 bases agree with TRBD1. Germline CDR1 reads MNHEY; CDR2 reads SVGAGI. The CDR3 sequence is 14 residues long. The trim removed 5 bases at V and 4 bases at J, leaving 5 bases unmatched. Here the CDR3 DNA reads TGTGCCAGCAGTAGGACAGGGGTCGGAGAGACCCAGTACTTC. This encodes CASSRTGVGETQYF.

V gene TRBV7-6 combines with J gene TRBJ2-3; TRBD1 might be the D (5 bases). Germline CDR1 SGHVS, CDR2 FNYEAQ. The CDR3 has 14 residues. Trimming took 1 base from V and 6 from J, leaving 11 bases between them. For the CDR3, the DNA is TGTGCCAGCAGCTTAGGGCAGGGCTCGGATACGCAGTATTTT. This codes for CASSLGQGSDTQYF.

The chain couples TRBV29-1 to TRBJ1-6; D uncertain. This CDR3 is built from 18 residues. CDR1 SQVTM and CDR2 ANQGSEA come from the germline V gene. V lost 7 bases and J lost 0, with 22 bases in between. The CDR3 region is CSATPTTFRSSYNSPLHF. The CDR3 DNA is TGCAGCGCCACGCCCACTACCTTCAGAAGCTCCTATAATTCACCCCTCCACTTT.

CDR3 DNA sequence: TGTGCCAGCAGCCGGGGGGGTGGAGACTATGGCTACACCTTC. Protein: CASSRGGGDYGYTF. The chain carries TRBV3-1 (or the pseudogene TRBV3-2) and TRBJ1-2; a weak D match, TRBD1 (5 bases). Per germline, CDR1 LGHDT and CDR2 YNNKEL (reference sequence). Trimming removed 4 bases from V and 3 bases from J, with 12 bases in between. The CDR3 runs 14 residues.

This rearrangement joins TRBV6-5 to TRBJ2-3, with D perhaps matching TRBD2 (5 bases). The CDR3 consists of 12 residues. CDR1 is MNHEY, CDR2 SVGAGI, per germline. Trimming stripped 8 bases from V and 4 bases from J, with 10 bases between. CDR3 sequence: CASVGGSDTQYF. Written as DNA, the CDR3 is TGTGCCAGCGTTGGCGGGTCAGATACGCAGTATTTT.

The chain employs TRBV19 and TRBJ2-1; 9 bases map to TRBD2. Germline CDR1 LNHDA, CDR2 SQIVND (reference sequence). The CDR3 extends over 15 amino acids. V trimming: 1 base; J trimming: 6 bases; junction bases outside the gene matches: 4. CDR3 residues: CASSIGSGGPNEQFF. DNA for the CDR3: TGTGCCAGTAGTATAGGAAGCGGGGGGCCCAATGAGCAGTTCTTC. Complete variable domain (other parts from reference TRBV19 and TRBJ2-1): DGGITQSPKYLFRKEGQNVTLSCEQNLNHDAMYWYRQDPGQGLRLIYYSQIVNDFQKGDIAEGYSVSREKKESFPLTVTSAQKNPTAFYLCASSIGSGGPNEQFFGPGTRLTVL.

CDR3 region: CASSQENFPGSPLHF. For the CDR3, the DNA is TGTGCCAGCAGCCAAGAAAATTTTCCGGGGTCACCCCTCCACTTT. The chain uses TRBV3-1 (or the pseudogene TRBV3-2) and TRBJ1-6, with unresolved D. The CDR3 spans 15 residues. CDR1 is LGHDT and CDR2 is YNNKEL in the germline V gene (reference sequence). Trimming took off 0 bases at V and 10 bases at J, with 13 bases between the two ends.

The chain employs TRBV3-1 (or the pseudogene TRBV3-2) and TRBJ2-5; TRBD2 agrees at 11 bases. Per the germline V gene, CDR1 is LGHDT and CDR2 is YNNKEL (reference sequence). The CDR3 extends over 17 amino acids. J gave up 3 bases and V 1 base, and 7 bases lay outside the gene matches. The CDR3 here is CASSQGRTSGWEETQYF. CDR3 sequence (DNA): TGTGCCAGCAGCCAAGGCAGGACTAGCGGGTGGGAAGAGACCCAGTACTTC.

The CDR3 sequence: CASSPPTGQGSEKLFF. CDR3 sequence (DNA): TGTGCCAGCAGTCCCCCTACGGGACAGGGAAGTGAAAAACTGTTTTTT. V and J are TRBV28 and TRBJ1-4; 9 nucleotides line up with TRBD1. The germline CDR1 and CDR2 sequences are MDHEN and SYDVKM. With V trimmed by 5 bases and J by 7 bases, 11 bases remained unmatched. The CDR3 length is 16 residues.

This rearrangement joins TRBV28 to TRBJ1-2; D perhaps matches TRBD1 (5 bases). Germline V gene sequence: CDR1 MDHEN, CDR2 SYDVKM. This CDR3 spans 14 amino acids. Trimming took 5 bases from V and 4 from J, leaving 14 bases between them. CDR3 region: CASSPDIWIYGYTF. CDR3 nucleotides: TGTGCCAGCAGTCCGGACATCTGGATCTATGGCTACACCTTC.

The rearrangement uses TRBV5-4 and TRBJ1-3; possible D gene TRBD1, 5 bases. The germline V gene has CDR1 SGHNT and CDR2 YYREEE (reference sequence). The V end lost 0 bases, the J end lost 3 bases, and 13 bases lay between the germline ends. The CDR3 extends over 16 amino acids. Written as DNA, the CDR3 is TGTGCCAGCAGCTTGGGTCAGGGCCGATTTGGAAACACCATATATTTT. This codes for CASSLGQGRFGNTIYF.

The chain uses TRBV11-2 and TRBJ1-2; TRBD1 aligns across 9 bases. V shed 4 bases and J 8 bases; nucleotides not matched to a gene: 11. Germline loops: CDR1 SGHAT, CDR2 FQNNGV. CDR3 size: 15 residues. The CDR3 protein is CASSWGQGVEWGYTF. CDR3 bases: TGTGCCAGCAGCTGGGGACAGGGCGTTGAGTGGGGCTACACCTTC. The whole variable domain, filled in from reference TRBV11-2 and TRBJ1-2, reads EAGVAQSPRYKIIEKRQSVAFWCNPISGHATLYWYQQILGQGPKLLIQFQNNGVVDDSQLPKDRFSAERLKGVDSTLKIQPAKLEDSAVYLCASSWGQGVEWGYTFGSGTRLTVV.

This CDR3 reads CASSDRASYNSPLHF. The CDR3 nucleotides are TGTGCCAGCAGTGACAGGGCCTCCTATAATTCACCCCTCCACTTT. The chain links TRBV2 to TRBJ1-6; D is perhaps TRBD1 (5 bases). The CDR3 spans 15 residues. CDR1 and CDR2 (germline): SNHLY, FYNNEI. Trimming removed 3 bases from V and 0 bases from J, with 6 bases in between.

The rearrangement uses TRBV6-4 and TRBJ1-6, with D uncertain. Germline CDR1 MRHNA, CDR2 SNTAGT. This CDR3 contains 13 residues. V was clipped by 6 bases and J by 4 bases, with 7 bases between them. For the CDR3, the DNA is TGTGCCAGCAGCCAGGCTTATAATTCACCCCTCCACTTT. Protein sequence: CASSQAYNSPLHF.

The chain employs TRBV7-9 and TRBJ2-3; TRBD2 aligns across 12 bases. Germline V lookup: CDR1 SEHNR, CDR2 FQNEAQ (reference sequence). With V trimmed by 5 bases and J by 5 bases, 8 bases remained unmatched. The CDR3 spans 16 residues. The CDR3 protein is CASSVLAGGLGDTQYF. As DNA, the CDR3 is TGTGCCAGCAGCGTACTAGCGGGGGGCTTAGGAGATACGCAGTATTTT.